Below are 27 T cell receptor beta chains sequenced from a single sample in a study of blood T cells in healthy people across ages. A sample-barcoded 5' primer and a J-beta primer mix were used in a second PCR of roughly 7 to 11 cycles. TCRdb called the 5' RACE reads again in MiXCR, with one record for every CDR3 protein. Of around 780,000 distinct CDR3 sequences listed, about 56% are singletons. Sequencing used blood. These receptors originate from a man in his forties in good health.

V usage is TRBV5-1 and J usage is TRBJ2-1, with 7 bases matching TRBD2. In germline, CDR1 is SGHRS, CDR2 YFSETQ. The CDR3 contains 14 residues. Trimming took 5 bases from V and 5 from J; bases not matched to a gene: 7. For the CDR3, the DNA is TGCGCCAGCAGGTGGGGTCTAGCGGACAATGAGCAGTTCTTC. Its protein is CASRWGLADNEQFF.

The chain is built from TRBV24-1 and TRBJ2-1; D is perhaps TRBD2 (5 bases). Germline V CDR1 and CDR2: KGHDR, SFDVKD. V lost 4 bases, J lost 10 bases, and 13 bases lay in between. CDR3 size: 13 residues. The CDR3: CATSDRDEWEQFF. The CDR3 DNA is TGTGCCACCAGTGACCGGGATGAATGGGAGCAGTTCTTC.

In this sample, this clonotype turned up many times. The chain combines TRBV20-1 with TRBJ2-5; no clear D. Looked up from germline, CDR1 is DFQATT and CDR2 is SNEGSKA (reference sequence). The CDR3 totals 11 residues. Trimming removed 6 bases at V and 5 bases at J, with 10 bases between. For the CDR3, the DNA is TGCAGTGCACCCAAGGCGGAGACCCAGTACTTC. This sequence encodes CSAPKAETQYF.

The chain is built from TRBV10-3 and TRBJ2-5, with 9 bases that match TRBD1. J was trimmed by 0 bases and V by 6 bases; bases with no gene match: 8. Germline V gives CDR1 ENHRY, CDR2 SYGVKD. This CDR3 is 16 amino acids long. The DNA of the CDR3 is TGTGCCATCAGGGGGGGACAGGGAGCTTACCAAGAGACCCAGTACTTC. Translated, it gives CAIRGGQGAYQETQYF.

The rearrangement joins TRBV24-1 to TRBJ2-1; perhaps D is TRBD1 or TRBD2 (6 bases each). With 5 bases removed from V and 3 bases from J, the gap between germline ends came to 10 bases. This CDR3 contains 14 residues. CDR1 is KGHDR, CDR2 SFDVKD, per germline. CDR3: CATSGEGGYNEQFF. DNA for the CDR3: TGTGCCACCAGTGGAGAGGGGGGCTACAATGAGCAGTTCTTC.

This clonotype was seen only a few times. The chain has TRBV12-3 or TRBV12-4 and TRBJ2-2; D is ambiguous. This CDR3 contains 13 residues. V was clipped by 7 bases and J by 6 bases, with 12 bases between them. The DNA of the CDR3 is TGTGCCAGCAATGTTTTCGAGGCCGGGGAGCTGTTTTTT. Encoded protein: CASNVFEAGELFF.

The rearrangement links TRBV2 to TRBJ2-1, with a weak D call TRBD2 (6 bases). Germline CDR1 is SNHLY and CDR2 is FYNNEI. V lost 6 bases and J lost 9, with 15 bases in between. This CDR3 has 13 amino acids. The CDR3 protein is CASSRGTFSEQFF. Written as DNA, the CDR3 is TGTGCCAGCAGCCGCGGGACCTTCAGTGAGCAGTTCTTC.

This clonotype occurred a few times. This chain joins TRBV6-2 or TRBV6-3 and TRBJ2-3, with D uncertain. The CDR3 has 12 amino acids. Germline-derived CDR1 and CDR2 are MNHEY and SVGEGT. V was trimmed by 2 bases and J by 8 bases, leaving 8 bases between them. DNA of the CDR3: TGTGCCAGCAGTTACGGACGTGCTACGCAGTATTTT. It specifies CASSYGRATQYF.

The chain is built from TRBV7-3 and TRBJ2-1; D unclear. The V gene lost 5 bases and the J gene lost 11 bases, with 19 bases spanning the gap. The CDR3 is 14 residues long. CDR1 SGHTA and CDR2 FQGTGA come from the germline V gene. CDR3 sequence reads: CASSPTATVRKQFF. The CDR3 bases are TGTGCCAGCAGCCCGACGGCGACGGTTAGGAAGCAGTTCTTC.

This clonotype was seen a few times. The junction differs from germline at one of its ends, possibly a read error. CDR3 residues: CASSLGQSNSPLHF. DNA of the CDR3: TGTGCCAGCAGCTTGGGGCAGTCTAATTCACCCCTCCACTTT. V usage is TRBV5-1 and J usage is TRBJ1-6, with D maybe TRBD1 (5 bases). CDR1 is SGHRS and CDR2 is YFSETQ in the germline V gene. The CDR3 is 14 residues long.

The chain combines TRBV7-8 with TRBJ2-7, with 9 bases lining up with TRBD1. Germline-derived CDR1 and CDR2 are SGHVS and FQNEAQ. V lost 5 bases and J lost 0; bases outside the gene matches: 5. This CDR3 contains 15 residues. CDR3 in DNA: TGTGCCAGCAGCCGGGGACAGGGCGGCTCCTACGAGCAGTACTTC. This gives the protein CASSRGQGGSYEQYF.

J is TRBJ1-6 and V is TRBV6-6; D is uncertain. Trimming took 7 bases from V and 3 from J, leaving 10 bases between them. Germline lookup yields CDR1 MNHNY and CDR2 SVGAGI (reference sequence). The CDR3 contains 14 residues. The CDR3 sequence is CASTAGLYNSPLHF. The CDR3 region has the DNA TGTGCCAGCACGGCTGGGCTCTATAATTCACCCCTCCACTTT.

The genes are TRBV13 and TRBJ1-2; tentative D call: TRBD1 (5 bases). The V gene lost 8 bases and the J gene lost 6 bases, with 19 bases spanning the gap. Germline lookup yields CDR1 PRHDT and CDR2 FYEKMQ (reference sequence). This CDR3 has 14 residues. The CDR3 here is CASSEARRGDGYTF. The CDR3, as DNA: TGTGCCAGCTCTGAGGCCAGGAGGGGAGATGGCTACACCTTC. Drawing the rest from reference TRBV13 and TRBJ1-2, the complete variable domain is AAGVIQSPRHLIKEKRETATLKCYPIPRHDTVYWYQQGPGQDPQFLISFYEKMQSDKGSIPDRFSAQQFSDYHSELNMSSLELGDSALYFCASSEARRGDGYTFGSGTRLTVV.

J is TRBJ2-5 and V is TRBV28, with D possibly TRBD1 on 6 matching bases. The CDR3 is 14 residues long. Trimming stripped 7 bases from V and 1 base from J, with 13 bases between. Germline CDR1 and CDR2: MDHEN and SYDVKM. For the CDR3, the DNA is TGTGCCAGCATAGCGACAGGCGTCCAAGAGACCCAGTACTTC. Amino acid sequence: CASIATGVQETQYF.

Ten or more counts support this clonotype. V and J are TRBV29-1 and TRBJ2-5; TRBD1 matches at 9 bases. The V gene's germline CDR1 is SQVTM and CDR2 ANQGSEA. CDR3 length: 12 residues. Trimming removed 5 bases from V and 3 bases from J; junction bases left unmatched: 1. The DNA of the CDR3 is TGCAGCGTTAGGACAGGGGAAGAGACCCAGTACTTC. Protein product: CSVRTGEETQYF.

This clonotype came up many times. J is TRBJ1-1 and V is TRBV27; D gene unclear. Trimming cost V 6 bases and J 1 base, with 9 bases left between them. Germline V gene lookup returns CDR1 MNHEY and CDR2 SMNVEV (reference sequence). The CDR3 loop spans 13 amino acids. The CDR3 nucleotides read TGTGCCAGCAGCCTCCGACAGAACACTGAAGCTTTCTTT. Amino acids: CASSLRQNTEAFF.

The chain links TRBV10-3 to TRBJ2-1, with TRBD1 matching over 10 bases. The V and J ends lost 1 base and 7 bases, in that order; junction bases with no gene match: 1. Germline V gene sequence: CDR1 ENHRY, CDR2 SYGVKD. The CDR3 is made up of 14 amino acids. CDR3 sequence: CAISEWGQGNEQFF. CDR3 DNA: TGTGCCATCAGTGAGTGGGGACAGGGGAATGAGCAGTTCTTC.

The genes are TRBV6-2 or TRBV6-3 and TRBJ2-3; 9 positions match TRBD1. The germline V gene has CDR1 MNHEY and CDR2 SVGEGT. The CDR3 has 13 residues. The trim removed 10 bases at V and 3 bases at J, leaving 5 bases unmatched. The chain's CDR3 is CATHGTGTDTQYF. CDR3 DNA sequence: TGTGCCACCCACGGGACAGGGACAGATACGCAGTATTTT.

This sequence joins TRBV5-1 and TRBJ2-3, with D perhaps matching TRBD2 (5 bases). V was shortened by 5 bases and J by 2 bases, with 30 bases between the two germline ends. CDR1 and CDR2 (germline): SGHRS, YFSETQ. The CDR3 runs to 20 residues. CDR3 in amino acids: CASSLGRILFRVGVTDTQYF. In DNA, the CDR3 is TGCGCCAGCAGTCTTGGACGAATATTGTTTCGGGTCGGGGTCACAGATACGCAGTATTTT.

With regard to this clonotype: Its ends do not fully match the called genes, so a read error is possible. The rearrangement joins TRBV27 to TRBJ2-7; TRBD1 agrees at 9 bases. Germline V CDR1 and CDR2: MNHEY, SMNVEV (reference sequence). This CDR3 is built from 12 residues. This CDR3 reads CACSRTGDEQYF. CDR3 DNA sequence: TGTGCCTGCAGTCGGACAGGGGACGAGCAGTACTTC.

In DNA form, the CDR3 reads TGTGCCAGCAGATCCGGGACTTTCTACGAGCAGTACTTC. Translating it yields CASRSGTFYEQYF. The chain links TRBV6-2 or TRBV6-3 to TRBJ2-7; D perhaps matches TRBD2 (6 bases). The CDR3 sequence is 13 residues long. The germline gives CDR1 MNHEY, CDR2 SVGEGT. V was cut by 6 bases and J by 3 bases, with 12 bases left in between.

The CDR3 reads CASSQGGQGALGRSFF. Written as DNA, the CDR3 is TGCGCCAGCAGCCAAGGGGGTCAGGGGGCGCTTGGGAGGTCTTTCTTT. The chain has TRBV4-1 and TRBJ1-1; 8 nucleotides agree with TRBD1. The CDR3 loop spans 16 amino acids. The J segment lost 12 bases and the V segment lost 1 base, leaving 16 bases of the junction unmatched. From germline, CDR1 is MGHRA and CDR2 YSYEKL.

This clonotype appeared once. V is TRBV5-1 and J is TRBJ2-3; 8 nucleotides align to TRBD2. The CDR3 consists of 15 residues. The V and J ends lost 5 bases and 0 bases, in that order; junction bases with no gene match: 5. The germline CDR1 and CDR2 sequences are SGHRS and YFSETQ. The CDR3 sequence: CASRVGGVSTDTQYF. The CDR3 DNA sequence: TGCGCCAGCAGGGTCGGGGGGGTTAGCACAGATACGCAGTATTTT. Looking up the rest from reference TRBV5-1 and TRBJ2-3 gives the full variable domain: KAGVTQTPRYLIKTRGQQVTLSCSPISGHRSVSWYQQTPGQGLQFLFEYFSETQRNKGNFPGRFSGRQFSNSRSEMNVSTLELGDSALYLCASRVGGVSTDTQYFGPGTRLTVL.

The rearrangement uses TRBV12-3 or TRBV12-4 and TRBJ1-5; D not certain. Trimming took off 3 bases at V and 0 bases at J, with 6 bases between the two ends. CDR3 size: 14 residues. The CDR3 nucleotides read TGTGCCAGCAGTTTTCGGGTTAGCAATCAGCCCCAGCATTTT. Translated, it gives CASSFRVSNQPQHF.

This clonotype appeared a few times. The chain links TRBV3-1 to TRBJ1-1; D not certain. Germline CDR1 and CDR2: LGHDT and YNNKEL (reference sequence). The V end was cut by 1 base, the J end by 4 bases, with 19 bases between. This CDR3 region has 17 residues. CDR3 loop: CASSQVPFRGYTTEAFF. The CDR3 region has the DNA TGTGCCAGCAGCCAAGTCCCCTTTCGAGGGTATACCACTGAAGCTTTCTTT.

The CDR3 is CASSTTGTSTDTQYF. The CDR3 nucleotides read TGTGCCAGCAGTACGACTGGGACAAGCACAGATACGCAGTATTTT. This chain joins TRBV12-3 or TRBV12-4 and TRBJ2-3; a possible D gene is TRBD1 (6 bases). V lost 5 bases and J 0 bases, leaving 12 bases between the germline ends. The CDR3 has 15 residues.

The CDR3 DNA reads as TGTGCCAGCAGCGCAAGGCAGGGGGTCGCGCGGCAGTACTTC. Protein product: CASSARQGVARQYF. This rearrangement joins TRBV7-2 to TRBJ2-7; TRBD1 agrees at 7 bases. The length of the CDR3 is 14 residues. Germline V gives CDR1 SGHTA, CDR2 FQGNSA. Unmatched junction bases numbered 13, after V lost 5 bases and J lost 9 bases. Combining the CDR3 with reference TRBV7-2 and TRBJ2-7 gives the whole variable domain GAGVSQSPSNKVTEKGKDVELRCDPISGHTALYWYRQSLGQGLEFLIYFQGNSAPDKSGLPSDRFSAERTGGSVSTLTIQRTQQEDSAVYLCASSARQGVARQYFGPGTRLTVT.